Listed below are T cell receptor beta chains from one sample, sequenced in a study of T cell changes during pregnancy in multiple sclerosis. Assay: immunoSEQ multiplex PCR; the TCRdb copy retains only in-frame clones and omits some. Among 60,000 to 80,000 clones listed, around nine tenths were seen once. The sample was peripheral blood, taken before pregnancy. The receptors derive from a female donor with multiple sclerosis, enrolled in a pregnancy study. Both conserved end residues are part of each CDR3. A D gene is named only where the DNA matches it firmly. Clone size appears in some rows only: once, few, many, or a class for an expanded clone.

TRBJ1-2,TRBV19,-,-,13,TGTGCCAGTAGTTACAGGGCTCTTGGTGGCTACACCTTC,CASSYRALGGYTF
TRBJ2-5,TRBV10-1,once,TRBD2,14,TGCGCCAGCAGTGCCCAGCGGGAGCAGGTGACCCAGTACTTC,CASSAQREQVTQYF
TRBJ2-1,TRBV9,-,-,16,TGTGCCAGCAGCGTAGAGATCTCTCTAGTGTATAATGAGCAGTTCTTC,CASSVEISLVYNEQFF
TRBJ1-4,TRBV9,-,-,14,TGTGCCAGCAGCGTATCCGGGGTTAATGAAAAACTGTTTTTT,CASSVSGVNEKLFF
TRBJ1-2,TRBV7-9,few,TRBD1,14,TGTGCCAGCAGCGGAGGGACAGATCCCTATGGCTACACCTTC,CASSGGTDPYGYTF
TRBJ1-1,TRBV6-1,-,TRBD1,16,TGTGCCAGCAGAGAAGGGACAGCACTCGGTTACACTGAAGCTTTCTTT,CASREGTALGYTEAFF
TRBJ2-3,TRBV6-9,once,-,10,TGTGCCAGCATAGAGGATACGCAGTATTTT,CASIEDTQYF
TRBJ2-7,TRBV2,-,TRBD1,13,TGTGCGTCTGGGATACAGGGGGCCGGGGAGCAGTACTTC,CASGIQGAGEQYF
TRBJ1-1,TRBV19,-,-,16,TGTGCCAGTACCTCCCACTGGGCGGGGGTGAGCACTGAAGCTTTCTTT,CASTSHWAGVSTEAFF
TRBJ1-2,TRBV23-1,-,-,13,TGCGCCGAGACAAATCCTACTAACTATGGCTACACCTTC,CAETNPTNYGYTF
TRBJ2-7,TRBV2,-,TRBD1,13,TGTGCCAGCAACCCGGACAGGGACTACGAGCAGTACTTC,CASNPDRDYEQYF
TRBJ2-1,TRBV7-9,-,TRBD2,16,TGTGCCAGCAGCACGACTAGCGGGTATGGTTACAATGAGCAGTTCTTC,CASSTTSGYGYNEQFF
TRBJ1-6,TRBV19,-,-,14,TGTGCCAGTAGTATTCAGGCAAACAATTCACCCCTCCACTTT,CASSIQANNSPLHF
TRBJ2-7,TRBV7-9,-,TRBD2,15,TGTGCCAGCAGCCCGCCGGGCGGGAGGGCTTACGAGCAGTACTTC,CASSPPGGRAYEQYF
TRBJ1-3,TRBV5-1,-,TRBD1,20,TGCGCCAGCAGCTTGATCTTCACAGGGGCCGATATCGGCTCTGGAAACACCATATATTTT,CASSLIFTGADIGSGNTIYF
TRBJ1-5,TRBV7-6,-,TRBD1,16,TGTGCCAGCAGCTTAGCGGGGTCCAGGGGGACTCAGCCCCAGCATTTT,CASSLAGSRGTQPQHF
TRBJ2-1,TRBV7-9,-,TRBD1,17,TGTGCCAGCAGCTTAGAAGGGGGCCCGGACTCCTACAATGAGCAGTTCTTC,CASSLEGGPDSYNEQFF
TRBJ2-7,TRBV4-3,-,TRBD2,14,TGCGCCAGCAGCCAAGGTCTAGCGGGGCCCGAGCAGTACTTC,CASSQGLAGPEQYF
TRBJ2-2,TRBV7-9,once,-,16,TGTGCCAGCAGCTACTCGGGAAATGCTGGCACCGGGGAGCTGTTTTTT,CASSYSGNAGTGELFF
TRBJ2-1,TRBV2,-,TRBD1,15,TGTGCCAGCATTCAGTACAGGGGCCTCCTCAATGAGCAGTTCTTC,CASIQYRGLLNEQFF
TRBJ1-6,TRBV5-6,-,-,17,TGTGCCAGCAGTTTACAGGGATTAGTTTCTTATAATTCACCCCTCCACTTT,CASSLQGLVSYNSPLHF
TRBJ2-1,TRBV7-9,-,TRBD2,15,TGTGCCAGCAGCAGTAGCGGGAGAGGGTACAATGAGCAGTTCTTC,CASSSSGRGYNEQFF
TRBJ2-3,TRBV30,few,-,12,TGTGCCTGGAGTCGGGAGATGGATACGCAGTATTTT,CAWSREMDTQYF
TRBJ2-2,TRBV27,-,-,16,TGTGCCAGCAGTTTATATGGTCAGGGGGGCACCGGGGAGCTGTTTTTT,CASSLYGQGGTGELFF
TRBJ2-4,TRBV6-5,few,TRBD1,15,TGTGCCAGCAGTTCGCAGGGGGTGGCCAAAAACATTCAGTACTTC,CASSSQGVAKNIQYF
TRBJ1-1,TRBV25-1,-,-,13,TGTGCCAGCAGTGAATATTACGGTAGTGAAGCTTTCTTT,CASSEYYGSEAFF
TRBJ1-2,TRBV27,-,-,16,TGTGCCAGCAGCCGCCTTTTAGGGGTGGGCAACTATGGCTACACCTTC,CASSRLLGVGNYGYTF
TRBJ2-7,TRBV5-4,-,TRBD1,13,TGTGCCAGCACCCTAGACAGGGTCCACGAGCAGTACTTC,CASTLDRVHEQYF
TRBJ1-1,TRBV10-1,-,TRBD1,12,TGCGCCAGCAGCCGACAGGGCACTGAAGCTTTCTTT,CASSRQGTEAFF
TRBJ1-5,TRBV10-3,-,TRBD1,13,TGTGCCATCAGTTCGGACAGGGGGCAGCCCCAGCATTTT,CAISSDRGQPQHF
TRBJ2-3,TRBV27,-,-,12,TGTGCCGCCTCGGGCGGGGCAGATACGCAGTATTTT,CAASGGADTQYF
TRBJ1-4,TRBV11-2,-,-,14,TGTGCCAGCAGCTTAGAGACAGCCGGACAGAAACTGTTTTTT,CASSLETAGQKLFF
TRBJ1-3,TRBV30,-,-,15,TGTGCCTGGAGTGTATCCTGGAGATTTGGAAACACCATATATTTT,CAWSVSWRFGNTIYF
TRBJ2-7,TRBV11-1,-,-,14,TGTGCCAGCAGCTCGAACCCTGGGAGCTACGAGCAGTACTTC,CASSSNPGSYEQYF
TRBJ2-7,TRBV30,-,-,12,TGTGCCTGGGCCCGAGGCGGTCACGAGCAGTACTTC,CAWARGGHEQYF
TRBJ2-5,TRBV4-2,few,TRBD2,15,TGTGCCAGCAGCCAAGGTAGCGGGGACCAAGAGACCCAGTACTTC,CASSQGSGDQETQYF
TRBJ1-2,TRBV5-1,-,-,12,TGCGCCAGCAGCGCCCCAGGGGATGGCTACACCTTC,CASSAPGDGYTF
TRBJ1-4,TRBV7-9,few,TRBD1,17,TGTGCCAGCAGCTCCCGGGACAGATTGGGATTTAATGAAAAACTGTTTTTT,CASSSRDRLGFNEKLFF
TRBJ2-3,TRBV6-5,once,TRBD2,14,TGTGCCAGCACCCAAGGGAGGGAGTCAGATACGCAGTATTTT,CASTQGRESDTQYF
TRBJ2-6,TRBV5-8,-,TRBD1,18,TGTGCCAGCAGCTTCATGGGACAGAGCAGCTCTGGGGCCAACGTCCTGACTTTC,CASSFMGQSSSGANVLTF
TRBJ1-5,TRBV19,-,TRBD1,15,TGTGCCAGTAGGATGACAGGGGGGAGATTTCAGCCCCAGCATTTT,CASRMTGGRFQPQHF
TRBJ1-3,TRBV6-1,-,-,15,TGTGCCAGCACCCCAGGTACAGGCTCTGGAAACACCATATATTTT,CASTPGTGSGNTIYF
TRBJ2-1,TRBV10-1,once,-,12,TGCGCCAGCAGCCTATCCTACAATGAGCAGTTCTTC,CASSLSYNEQFF
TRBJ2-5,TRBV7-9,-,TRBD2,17,TGTGCCAGCAGCCCCGGACTAGCGGGAGGGTATGGGGAGACCCAGTACTTC,CASSPGLAGGYGETQYF
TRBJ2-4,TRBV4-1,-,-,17,TGCGCCAGCAGCCAAGAATGGGGGACTCTAGCCAAAAACATTCAGTACTTC,CASSQEWGTLAKNIQYF
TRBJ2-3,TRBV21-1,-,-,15,TGTGCCAGCAGCGTCCGCGTACAGAGCACAGATACGCAGTATTTT,CASSVRVQSTDTQYF
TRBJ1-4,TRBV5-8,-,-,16,TGTGCCAGCAGCCCGCAGGGTAACCCCGCCAATGAAAAACTGTTTTTT,CASSPQGNPANEKLFF
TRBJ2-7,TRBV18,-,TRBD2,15,TGTGCCAGCTCCGACCTGGGAGGGGCATCCTACGAGCAGTACTTC,CASSDLGGASYEQYF